Each of the 14 T cell receptor beta chains below was sequenced from the same sample in a study of PD-1 blockade in classical Hodgkin lymphoma. Every patient had relapsed following autologous stem cell transplantation, and cohorts differed in brentuximab vedotin exposure. Assay used: immunoSEQ multiplex PCR; TCRdb lists only in-frame clones, some missing. Of about 25,000 clones listed, 80% to 85% are singletons. Sequencing used peripheral blood mononuclear cells (PBMCs), obtained before the second cycle of nivolumab. These receptor sequences come from a human donor with classical Hodgkin lymphoma.

The rearrangement links TRBV5-1 to TRBJ2-3; 9 nucleotides match TRBD2. With 4 bases clipped from V and 5 bases from J, the junction kept 5 bases outside the gene matches. The CDR3 sequence is 14 residues long. Per the germline V gene, CDR1 is SGHRS and CDR2 is YFSETQ. CDR3 in amino acids: CASSAGLAKDTQYF. The CDR3 DNA sequence: TGCGCCAGCAGCGCGGGACTAGCAAAAGATACGCAGTATTTT.

This chain joins TRBV7-3 and TRBJ2-7; 7 nucleotides match TRBD1. Germline assignment: CDR1 SGHTA and CDR2 FQGTGA. V was pared by 10 bases and J by 3 bases, with 12 bases of the junction left unmatched. The CDR3 runs 14 residues. CDR3 in amino acids: CANTPGQGDYEQYF. DNA for the CDR3: TGTGCCAACACCCCAGGCCAGGGGGACTACGAGCAGTACTTC. The full variable domain, rest sourced from reference TRBV7-3 and TRBJ2-7, is GAGVSQTPSNKVTEKGKYVELRCDPISGHTALYWYRQSLGQGPEFLIYFQGTGAADDSGLPNDRFFAVRPEGSVSTLKIQRTERGDSAVYLCANTPGQGDYEQYFGPGTRLTVT.

This chain uses TRBV10-3 with TRBJ2-7; D is undetermined. Between the trimmed V and J ends, which lost 0 bases and 4 bases, there was a span of 7 bases. The CDR3 loop spans 13 amino acids. In germline, CDR1 is ENHRY, CDR2 SYGVKD. The CDR3 DNA sequence: TGTGCCATCAGTGAGTCGGAAATATACGAGCAGTACTTC. It translates to CAISESEIYEQYF.

The chain is built from TRBV15 and TRBJ2-3, with 7 bases lining up with TRBD1. Germline values: CDR1 LNHNV, CDR2 YYDKDF (reference sequence). The CDR3 has 14 amino acids. V lost 3 bases, J lost 3 bases, and 3 bases stayed unmatched. DNA of the CDR3: TGTGCCACCAGCAGCCGACAGGGAACAGATACGCAGTATTTT. Protein sequence: CATSSRQGTDTQYF.

This clone has a handful of counts. The J gene is TRBJ2-1, the V gene TRBV19; D possibly corresponds to TRBD2 (6 bases). In germline, CDR1 is LNHDA, CDR2 SQIVND (reference sequence). The CDR3 consists of 16 residues. Trimming took off 2 bases at V and 8 bases at J, with 19 bases between the two ends. This CDR3 is CASSILPLLTRDEQFF. CDR3 in DNA: TGTGCCAGTAGTATATTGCCCTTACTGACTAGGGATGAGCAGTTCTTC. The full variable domain, rest sourced from reference TRBV19 and TRBJ2-1, is DGGITQSPKYLFRKEGQNVTLSCEQNLNHDAMYWYRQDPGQGLRLIYYSQIVNDFQKGDIAEGYSVSREKKESFPLTVTSAQKNPTAFYLCASSILPLLTRDEQFFGPGTRLTVL.

The chain is built from TRBV2 and TRBJ2-1; D not resolved. The CDR3 loop spans 13 amino acids. With 6 bases removed from V and 2 bases from J, the gap between germline ends came to 8 bases. Germline V CDR1 and CDR2: SNHLY, FYNNEI. The CDR3 is CASRTGPYNEQFF. CDR3 nucleotides: TGTGCCAGCAGAACGGGCCCCTACAATGAGCAGTTCTTC.

This clone occurred a few times. As DNA, the CDR3 is TGTGCCAGCAGTTGGAGACAGGGATCGAACACCGGGGAGCTGTTTTTT. Protein: CASSWRQGSNTGELFF. The V gene is TRBV27, the J gene TRBJ2-2; 7 nucleotides match TRBD1. V lost 4 bases to trimming and J lost 0 bases; unmatched junction nucleotides: 5. The germline CDR1 and CDR2 sequences are MNHEY and SMNVEV (reference sequence). The length of the CDR3 is 16 residues.

In its sample, this clone was seen a few times. The V call is TRBV30, the J call TRBJ1-1; no definite D call. Per germline, CDR1 GTSNPN and CDR2 SVGIG (reference sequence). CDR3 size: 14 residues. V was pared by 7 bases and J by 2 bases, with 17 bases between. Here the CDR3 DNA reads TGTGCCTTGACTACCCGGCACGACAACACTGAAGCTTTCTTT. Amino acid sequence: CALTTRHDNTEAFF. The entire variable domain, with the rest obtained from reference TRBV30 and TRBJ1-1, is as follows: SQTIHQWPATLVQPVGSPLSLECTVEGTSNPNLYWYRQAAGRGLQLLFYSVGIGQISSEVPQNLSASRPQDRQFILSSKKLLLSDSGFYLCALTTRHDNTEAFFGQGTRLTVV.

This chain connects TRBV11-2 to TRBJ2-7; possibly TRBD1 or TRBD2 for D (5 bases each). The CDR3 totals 13 residues. Germline values: CDR1 SGHAT, CDR2 FQNNGV. V was clipped by 5 bases and J by 6 bases, with 14 bases between them. The CDR3 nucleotides are TGTGCCAGCAGCCGGGGAACAGGCAGCGAGCAGTACTTC. The encoded protein is CASSRGTGSEQYF.

This rearrangement joins TRBV18 to TRBJ1-5; D is undetermined. Germline assignment: CDR1 KGHSH and CDR2 LQKENI. V was cut by 0 bases and J by 4 bases, with 1 base left in between. This CDR3 comprises 12 residues. The CDR3 loop is CASSPPNQPQHF. In DNA form, the CDR3 reads TGTGCCAGCTCACCACCGAATCAGCCCCAGCATTTT.

This rearrangement joins TRBV6-1 to TRBJ1-1; D unresolved. Germline values: CDR1 MNHNS, CDR2 SASEGT. V gave up 1 base and J gave up 6 bases, with 18 bases separating them. This CDR3 comprises 16 residues. CDR3 nucleotides: TGTGCCAGCAGTGAAGATCGGGCAGCGTCAACCCCTGAAGCTTTCTTT. Translation: CASSEDRAASTPEAFF.

V usage is TRBV5-4 and J usage is TRBJ2-3; no clear D gene. Deletions cut 4 bases from V and 1 base from J, with 25 bases between. The CDR3 totals 19 residues. CDR1 SGHNT and CDR2 YYREEE come from the germline V gene (reference sequence). CDR3 region: CASSPAPVSSGIGTDTQYF. The DNA for the CDR3 is TGTGCCAGCAGCCCCGCCCCCGTCTCCTCAGGAATAGGCACAGATACGCAGTATTTT.

This clone was counted once. The chain has TRBV10-1 and TRBJ2-3; TRBD1 matches 8 bases. Unmatched junction bases numbered 6, after V lost 4 bases and J lost 3 bases. Germline V gene lookup returns CDR1 WNHNN and CDR2 SYGVQD (reference sequence). This CDR3 has 15 residues. This CDR3 is CASSGIQGVTDTQYF. CDR3 nucleotide sequence: TGCGCCAGCAGTGGGATACAGGGGGTGACAGATACGCAGTATTTT.

The DNA for the CDR3 is TGTGCCAGCAGCCCGCAGGTCGGCGGTAACTATGGCTACACCTTC. Protein: CASSPQVGGNYGYTF. The rearrangement uses TRBV7-8 and TRBJ1-2; D remains unclear. Trimming removed 5 bases from V and 1 base from J, with 14 bases in between. The CDR3 consists of 15 residues. Germline CDR1 SGHVS, CDR2 FQNEAQ.